Below are 5 T cell receptor beta chains sequenced from a single sample in a study of T cells in Graves' hyperthyroidism and ophthalmopathy. There were TCR beta CDR3 regions amplified from RNA transcripts. Researchers ran a first-round RT-PCR on the TCR CDR3 using the HTBI primer set. Using its own MiXCR run on the multiplex PCR reads, TCRdb lists one record per CDR3 protein. This table holds 500,000 to 750,000 distinct CDR3 sequences, about a sixth found once. Material: blood. These receptor sequences come from a woman in her thirties with Graves' hyperthyroidism.

This clonotype showed up many times. The rearrangement joins TRBV2 to TRBJ2-1; 11 bases agree with TRBD2. Trimming removed 5 bases from V and 5 bases from J; junction bases left unmatched: 5. The CDR3 is 15 residues long. CDR1 and CDR2 (germline): SNHLY, FYNNEI. CDR3 DNA sequence: TGTGCCAGCAGTTCAACTAGCGGGAGAAACAATGAGCAGTTCTTC. This encodes CASSSTSGRNNEQFF. Full variable domain (outside the CDR3, taken from reference TRBV2 and TRBJ2-1): EPEVTQTPSHQVTQMGQEVILRCVPISNHLYFYWYRQILGQKVEFLVSFYNNEISEKSEIFDDQFSVERPDGSNFTLKIRSTKLEDSAMYFCASSSTSGRNNEQFFGPGTRLTVL.

At least ten counts were recorded for this clonotype. The chain's CDR3 is CASRVDRGTEAFF. The DNA of the CDR3 is TGTGCCAGCAGGGTGGACAGGGGCACTGAAGCTTTCTTT. V is TRBV12-3 or TRBV12-4 and J is TRBJ1-1, with 9 bases matching TRBD1. The trim removed 6 bases at V and 4 bases at J, leaving 3 bases unmatched. This CDR3 contains 13 residues.

This sequence joins TRBV7-9 and TRBJ1-2; D is uncertain. The CDR3 consists of 14 residues. Germline V gene lookup returns CDR1 SEHNR and CDR2 FQNEAQ (reference sequence). The V gene lost 1 base and the J gene lost 6 bases, with 12 bases spanning the gap. CDR3 bases: TGTGCCAGCAGCTTAGAATCAGGTTCTAATGGCTACACCTTC. Protein: CASSLESGSNGYTF.

This clonotype appeared many times. V and J are TRBV6-6 and TRBJ2-7; D is perhaps TRBD1 or TRBD2 (5 bases each). The germline V gene has CDR1 MNHNY and CDR2 SVGAGI (reference sequence). CDR3 length: 16 amino acids. V was shortened by 2 bases and J by 0 bases, with 14 bases between the two germline ends. The CDR3 DNA sequence: TGTGCCAGCAGTTACGGGACGGGACCAGGCTCCTACGAGCAGTACTTC. This translates into CASSYGTGPGSYEQYF.

This clonotype was picked up many times. The J gene is TRBJ2-5, the V gene TRBV6-4; perhaps TRBD1 as D (5 bases). Trimming took off 6 bases at V and 5 bases at J, with 13 bases between the two ends. The CDR3 contains 13 residues. CDR1 is MRHNA and CDR2 is SNTAGT in the germline V gene. The CDR3 region has the DNA TGTGCCAGCAGCCCGGACCCAGGGGAGACCCAGTACTTC. Amino acid sequence: CASSPDPGETQYF.